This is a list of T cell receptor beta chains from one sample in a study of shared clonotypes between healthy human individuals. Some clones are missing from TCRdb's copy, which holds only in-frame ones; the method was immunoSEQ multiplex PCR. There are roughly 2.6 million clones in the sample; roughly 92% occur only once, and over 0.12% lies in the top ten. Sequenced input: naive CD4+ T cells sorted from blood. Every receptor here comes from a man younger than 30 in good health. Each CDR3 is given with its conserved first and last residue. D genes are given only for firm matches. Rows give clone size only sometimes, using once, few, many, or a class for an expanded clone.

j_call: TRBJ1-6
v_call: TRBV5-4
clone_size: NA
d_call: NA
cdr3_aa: CASSLRHSNSPLHF
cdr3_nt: TGTGCCAGCAGCTTGAGGCACAGTAATTCACCCCTCCACTTT

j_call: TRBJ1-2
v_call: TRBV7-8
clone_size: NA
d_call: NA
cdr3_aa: CASSLMTQGGQEGYTF
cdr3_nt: TGTGCCAGCAGCTTAATGACACAGGGAGGTCAAGAGGGCTACACCTTC

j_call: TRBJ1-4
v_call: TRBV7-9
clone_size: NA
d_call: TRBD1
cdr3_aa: CASSTGTGYEKLFF
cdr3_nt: TGTGCCAGCAGCACCGGGACAGGGTATGAAAAACTGTTTTTT

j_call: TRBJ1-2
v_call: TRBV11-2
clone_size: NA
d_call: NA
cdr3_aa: CASSLAAGSKPGYTF
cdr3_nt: TGTGCCAGCAGCTTAGCGGCAGGCTCGAAACCTGGCTACACCTTC

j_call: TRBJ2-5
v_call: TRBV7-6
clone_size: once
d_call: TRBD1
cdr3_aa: CASSLVPRGETQYF
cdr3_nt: TGTGCCAGCAGCTTAGTCCCCAGGGGGGAGACCCAGTACTTC

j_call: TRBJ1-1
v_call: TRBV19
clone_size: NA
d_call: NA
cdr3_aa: CASSMVSGNTEAFF
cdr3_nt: TGTGCCAGTAGTATGGTATCCGGAAACACTGAAGCTTTCTTT

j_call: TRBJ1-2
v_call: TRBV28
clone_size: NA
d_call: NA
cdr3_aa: CASTLSGQWPNGYTF
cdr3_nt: TGTGCCAGCACTCTTTCCGGACAGTGGCCCAATGGCTACACCTTC

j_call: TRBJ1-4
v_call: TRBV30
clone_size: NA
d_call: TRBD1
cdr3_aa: CACPGQGSSTNEKLFF
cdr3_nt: TGTGCCTGTCCGGGACAGGGGAGCTCAACTAATGAAAAACTGTTTTTT

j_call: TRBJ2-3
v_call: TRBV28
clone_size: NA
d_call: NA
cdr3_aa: CASSLAGRPSTDTQYF
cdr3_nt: TGTGCCAGCAGTTTAGCGGGGAGACCTAGCACAGATACGCAGTATTTT

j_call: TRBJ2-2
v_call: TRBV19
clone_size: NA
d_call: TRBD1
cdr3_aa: CASSAQGLGTGELFF
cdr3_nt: TGTGCCAGTAGTGCACAGGGGCTTGGCACCGGGGAGCTGTTTTTT

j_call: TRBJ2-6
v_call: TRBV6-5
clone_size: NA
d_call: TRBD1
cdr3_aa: CASSDRVGGANVLTF
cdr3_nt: TGTGCCAGCAGCGACAGGGTTGGGGGGGCCAACGTCCTGACTTTC

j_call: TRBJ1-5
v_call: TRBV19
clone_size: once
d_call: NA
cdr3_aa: CASSPQGRDQPQHF
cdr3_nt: TGTGCCAGTAGTCCCCAGGGTAGGGATCAGCCCCAGCATTTT

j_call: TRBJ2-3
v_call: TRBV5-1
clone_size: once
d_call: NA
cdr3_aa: CASSSDGQGPTDTQYF
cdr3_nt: TGCGCCAGCAGCTCGGATGGGCAGGGCCCAACAGATACGCAGTATTTT

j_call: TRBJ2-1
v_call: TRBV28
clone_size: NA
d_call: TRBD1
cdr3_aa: CASSRASGGHNEQFF
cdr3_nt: TGTGCCAGCAGCCGGGCTTCAGGGGGACACAATGAGCAGTTCTTC

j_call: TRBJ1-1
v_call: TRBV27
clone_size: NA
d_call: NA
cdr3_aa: CASSFSRGNTEAFF
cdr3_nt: TGTGCCAGCAGTTTTTCCAGGGGAAACACTGAAGCTTTCTTT

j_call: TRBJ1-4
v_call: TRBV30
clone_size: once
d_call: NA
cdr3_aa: CAWSRQSTNEKLFF
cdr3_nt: TGTGCCTGGAGTCGACAGTCAACTAATGAAAAACTGTTTTTT

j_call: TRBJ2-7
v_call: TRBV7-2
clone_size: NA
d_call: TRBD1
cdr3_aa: CASSLARRGREQYF
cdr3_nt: TGTGCCAGCAGCTTAGCCCGCAGGGGGCGCGAGCAGTACTTC

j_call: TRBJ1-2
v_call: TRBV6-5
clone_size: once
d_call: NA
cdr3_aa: CASIVPPYGYTF
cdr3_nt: TGTGCCAGCATCGTCCCGCCTTATGGCTACACCTTC